This passage covers 11 T cell receptor beta chains from one sample sequenced in a study of T cells in Graves' hyperthyroidism and ophthalmopathy. Amplified TCR beta CDR3 regions derived from RNA transcripts. The HTBI primer set was used in a first-round RT-PCR of the TCR CDR3. Each CDR3 protein is one row after TCRdb ran MiXCR on the multiplex PCR reads. The sample lists hundreds of thousands of distinct CDR3 sequences, approximately 13% occurring once. Sequenced input: blood. These receptors all come from a woman between 25 and 40 years old with Graves' hyperthyroidism.

The chain combines TRBV11-2 with TRBJ2-1; tentatively, D is TRBD2 (5 bases). Germline V gene lookup returns CDR1 SGHAT and CDR2 FQNNGV. The V end lost 3 bases, the J end lost 5 bases, and 11 bases lay between the germline ends. The CDR3 has 14 residues. The CDR3 region is CASSFHPGNNEQFF. The CDR3 nucleotides read TGTGCCAGCAGCTTCCACCCGGGAAACAATGAGCAGTTCTTC.

The J gene is TRBJ2-7, the V gene TRBV7-9; D perhaps matches TRBD1 (5 bases). This CDR3 comprises 13 residues. CDR1 and CDR2 (germline): SEHNR, FQNEAQ (reference sequence). V gave up 1 base and J gave up 7 bases, with 11 bases separating them. CDR3 nucleotide sequence: TGTGCCAGCAGCTTAGGGGGCCCGAAAGAGCAGTACTTC. It yields the protein CASSLGGPKEQYF.

In this sample, this clonotype turned up a few times. This rearrangement joins TRBV5-4 to TRBJ2-2; no clear D. V gave up 0 bases and J gave up 10 bases, with 19 bases separating them. There are 16 residues in the CDR3. The germline V gene has CDR1 SGHNT and CDR2 YYREEE (reference sequence). CDR3 amino acids: CASSLAQKLKRKELFF. CDR3 in DNA: TGTGCCAGCAGCTTGGCGCAGAAACTCAAAAGAAAGGAGCTGTTTTTT.

About this clonotype: Possible read error: a much larger clone is one base away. The chain recombines TRBV11-2 with TRBJ2-7; D may be TRBD1 (6 bases). Looked up from germline, CDR1 is SGHAT and CDR2 is FQNNGV. The CDR3 covers 12 residues. CDR3 nucleotide sequence: TGTGCCACCAGGGGCCGCTCCTACGAGCAGTGCTTC. This codes for CATRGRSYEQCF.

V is TRBV4-2 and J is TRBJ2-1; D uncertain. Germline V gives CDR1 LGHNA, CDR2 YNFKEQ. Trimming stripped 5 bases from V and 9 bases from J, with 14 bases between. The CDR3 extends over 13 amino acids. CDR3 loop: CASSGSRGGEQFF. In nucleotides, the CDR3 is TGTGCCAGCAGCGGAAGTAGAGGTGGTGAGCAGTTCTTC.

This clonotype was detected a few times. The DNA of the CDR3 is TGTGCCAGTATGGTTCCGGGCCGGGGCAATCAGCCCCAGCATTTT. Protein product: CASMVPGRGNQPQHF. J is TRBJ1-5 and V is TRBV19; no clear D gene. The CDR3 contains 15 residues. V gave up 7 bases and J gave up 2 bases, with 15 bases separating them. Germline loops: CDR1 LNHDA, CDR2 SQIVND (reference sequence).

The gene calls are TRBV4-3 and TRBJ1-1; D is unclear. The CDR3 is 13 amino acids. Germline V gene sequence: CDR1 LGHNA, CDR2 YSLEER. Trimming took off 4 bases at V and 3 bases at J, with 9 bases between the two ends. CDR3 amino acids: CASSLERHTEAFF. CDR3 DNA: TGCGCCAGCAGCCTAGAGCGGCACACTGAAGCTTTCTTT.

This clonotype was picked up a small number of times. The chain joins TRBV7-2 to TRBJ1-2; no reliable D call. V gave up 2 bases and J gave up 2 bases, with 6 bases separating them. Germline CDR1 SGHTA, CDR2 FQGNSA. The CDR3 extends over 13 amino acids. CDR3 coding DNA: TGTGCCAGCAGCTTAATCCCCAACTATGGCTACACCTTC. It codes for CASSLIPNYGYTF. The whole variable domain, remainder taken from reference TRBV7-2 and TRBJ1-2, is GAGVSQSPSNKVTEKGKDVELRCDPISGHTALYWYRQSLGQGLEFLIYFQGNSAPDKSGLPSDRFSAERTGGSVSTLTIQRTQQEDSAVYLCASSLIPNYGYTFGSGTRLTVV.

This clonotype was recorded many times. V is TRBV28 and J is TRBJ2-2, with TRBD1 identical over 8 bases. V shed 2 bases, J shed 7 bases, and the junction held 6 bases outside the gene matches. This CDR3 has 15 residues. Germline V gives CDR1 MDHEN, CDR2 SYDVKM. The CDR3 sequence: CASSLGQGMDGELFF. DNA for the CDR3: TGTGCCAGCAGTTTAGGACAGGGAATGGACGGGGAGCTGTTTTTT.

The chain links TRBV2 to TRBJ2-4; D may be TRBD2 (5 bases). The CDR3 is 14 amino acids. Trimming shortened V by 2 bases and J by 3 bases, and 8 bases separated the two germline ends. The germline gives CDR1 SNHLY, CDR2 FYNNEI. The CDR3 reads CASSESRGKNIQYF. The CDR3 DNA reads as TGTGCCAGCAGTGAATCTCGGGGCAAAAACATTCAGTACTTC. The full variable domain, its missing parts supplied by reference TRBV2 and TRBJ2-4, is EPEVTQTPSHQVTQMGQEVILRCVPISNHLYFYWYRQILGQKVEFLVSFYNNEISEKSEIFDDQFSVERPDGSNFTLKIRSTKLEDSAMYFCASSESRGKNIQYFGAGTRLSVL.

In nucleotides, the CDR3 is TGTGCCAGCTCACCCCCCGGGACCAAAGTAGGTGAAAAACTGTTTTTT. It translates to CASSPPGTKVGEKLFF. V gene TRBV18 combines with J gene TRBJ1-4; maybe TRBD1 (5 bases). This CDR3 is 16 amino acids long. Germline CDR1 KGHSH, CDR2 LQKENI. The V and J ends lost 3 bases and 7 bases respectively, with 18 bases between them.